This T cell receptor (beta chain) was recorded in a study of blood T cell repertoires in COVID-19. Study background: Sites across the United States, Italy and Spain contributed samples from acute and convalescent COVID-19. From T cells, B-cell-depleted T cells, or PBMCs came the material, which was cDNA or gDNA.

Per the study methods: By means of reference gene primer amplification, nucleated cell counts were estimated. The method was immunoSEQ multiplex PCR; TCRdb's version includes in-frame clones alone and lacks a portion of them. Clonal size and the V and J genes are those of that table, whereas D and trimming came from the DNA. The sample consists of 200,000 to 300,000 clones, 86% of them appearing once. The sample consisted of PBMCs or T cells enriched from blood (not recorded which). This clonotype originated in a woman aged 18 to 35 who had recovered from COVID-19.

In DNA, the CDR3 is TGCGCCAGCAGCCAAGAGGGGCCAGGGTTCAATGAAAAACTGTTTTTT. It specifies CASSQEGPGFNEKLFF. The rearrangement links TRBV4-3 to TRBJ1-4; D may be TRBD1 (5 bases). From germline, CDR1 is LGHNA and CDR2 YSLEER. There are 16 residues in the CDR3. Trimming left V 0 bases short and J 5 bases short, with 13 bases between.